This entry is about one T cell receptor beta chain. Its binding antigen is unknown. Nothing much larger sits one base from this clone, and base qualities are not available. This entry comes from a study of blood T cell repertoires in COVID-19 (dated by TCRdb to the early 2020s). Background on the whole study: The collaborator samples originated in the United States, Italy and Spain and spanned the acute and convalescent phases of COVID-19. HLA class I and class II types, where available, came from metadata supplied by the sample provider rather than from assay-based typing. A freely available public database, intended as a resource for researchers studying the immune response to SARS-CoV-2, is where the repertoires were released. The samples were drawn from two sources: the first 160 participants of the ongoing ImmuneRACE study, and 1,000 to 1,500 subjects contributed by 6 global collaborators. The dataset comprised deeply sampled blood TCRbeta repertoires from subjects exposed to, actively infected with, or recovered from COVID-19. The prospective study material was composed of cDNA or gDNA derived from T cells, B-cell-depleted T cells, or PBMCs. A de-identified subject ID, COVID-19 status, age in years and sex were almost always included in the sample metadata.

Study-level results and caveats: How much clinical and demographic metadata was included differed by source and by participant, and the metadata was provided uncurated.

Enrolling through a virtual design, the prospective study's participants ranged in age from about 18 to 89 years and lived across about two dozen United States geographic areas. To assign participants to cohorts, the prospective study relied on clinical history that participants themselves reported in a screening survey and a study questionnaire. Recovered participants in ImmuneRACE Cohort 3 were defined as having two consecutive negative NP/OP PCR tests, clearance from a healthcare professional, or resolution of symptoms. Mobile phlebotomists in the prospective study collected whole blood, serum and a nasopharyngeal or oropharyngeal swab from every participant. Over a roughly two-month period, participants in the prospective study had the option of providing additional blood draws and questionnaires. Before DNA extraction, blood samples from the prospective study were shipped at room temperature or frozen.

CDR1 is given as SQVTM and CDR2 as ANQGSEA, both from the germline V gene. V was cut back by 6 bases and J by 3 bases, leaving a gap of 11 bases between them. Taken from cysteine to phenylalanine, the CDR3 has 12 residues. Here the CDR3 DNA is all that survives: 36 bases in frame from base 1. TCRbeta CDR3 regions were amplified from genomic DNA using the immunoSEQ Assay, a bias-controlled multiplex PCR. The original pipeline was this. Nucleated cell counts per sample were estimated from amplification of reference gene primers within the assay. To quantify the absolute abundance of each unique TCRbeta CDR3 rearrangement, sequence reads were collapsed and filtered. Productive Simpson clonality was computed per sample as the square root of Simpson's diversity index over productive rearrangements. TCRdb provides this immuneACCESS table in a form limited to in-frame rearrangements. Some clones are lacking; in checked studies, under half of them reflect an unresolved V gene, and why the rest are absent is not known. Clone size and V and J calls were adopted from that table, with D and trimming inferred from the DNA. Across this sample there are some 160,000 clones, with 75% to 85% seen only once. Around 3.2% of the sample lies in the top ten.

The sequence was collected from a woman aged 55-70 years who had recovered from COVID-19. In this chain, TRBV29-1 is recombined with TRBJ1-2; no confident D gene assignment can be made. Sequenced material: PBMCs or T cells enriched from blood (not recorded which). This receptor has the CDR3 CSVQLPDYGYTF. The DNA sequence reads TGCAGCGTACAGCTACCAGACTATGGCTACACCTTC. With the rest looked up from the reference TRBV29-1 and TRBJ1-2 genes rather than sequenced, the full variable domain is SAVISQKPSRDICQRGTSLTIQCQVDSQVTMMFWYRQQPGQSLTLIATANQGSEATYESGFVIDKFPISRPNLTFSTLTVSNMSPEDSSIYLCSVQLPDYGYTFGSGTRLTVV.